These 2 T cell receptor beta chains were sequenced from one sample in a study of shared clonotypes between healthy human individuals. The method was immunoSEQ multiplex PCR; TCRdb's version includes in-frame clones alone and lacks a portion of them. The profile shows fewer than 1.6 million clones, around 98.5% of them singletons. Sequencing was done on a sample of naive CD4+ T cells sorted from blood. Indicated subset: CD45RA+ positively selected. These receptors all stem from a man aged 25 to 40 in good health.

The rearrangement uses TRBV29-1 and TRBJ2-3; 9 positions agree with TRBD1. This CDR3 comprises 15 residues. J was trimmed by 3 bases and V by 4 bases; bases with no gene match: 8. Germline values: CDR1 SQVTM, CDR2 ANQGSEA. The chain's CDR3 is CSVGKQGAGTDTQYF. The CDR3 DNA reads as TGCAGCGTTGGGAAACAGGGGGCAGGGACAGATACGCAGTATTTT.

The J gene is TRBJ2-3, the V gene TRBV5-1; D not resolved. This CDR3 contains 15 residues. The germline gives CDR1 SGHRS, CDR2 YFSETQ. Deletions cut 0 bases from V and 4 bases from J, with 12 bases between. The CDR3 DNA follows: TGCGCCAGCAGCTTGGACAGTCCTCGGGCAGATACGCAGTATTTT. As protein: CASSLDSPRADTQYF.